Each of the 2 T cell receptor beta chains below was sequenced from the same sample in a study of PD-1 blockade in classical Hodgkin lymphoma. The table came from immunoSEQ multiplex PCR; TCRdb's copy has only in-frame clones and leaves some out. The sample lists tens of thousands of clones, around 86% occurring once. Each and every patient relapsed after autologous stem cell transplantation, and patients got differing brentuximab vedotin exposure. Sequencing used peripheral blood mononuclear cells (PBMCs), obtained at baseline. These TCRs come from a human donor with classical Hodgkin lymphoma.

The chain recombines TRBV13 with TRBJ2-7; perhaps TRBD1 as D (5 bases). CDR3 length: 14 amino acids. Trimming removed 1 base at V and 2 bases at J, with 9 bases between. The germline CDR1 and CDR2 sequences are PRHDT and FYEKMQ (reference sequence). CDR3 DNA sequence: TGTGCCAGCAGCTTAGAGCAGGGCCCCTACGAGCAGTACTTC. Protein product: CASSLEQGPYEQYF.

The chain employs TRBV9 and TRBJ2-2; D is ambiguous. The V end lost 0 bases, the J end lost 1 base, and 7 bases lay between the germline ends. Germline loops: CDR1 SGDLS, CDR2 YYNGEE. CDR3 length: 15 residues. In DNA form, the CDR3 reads TGTGCCAGCAGCGTAGGTCCAGGGAACACCGGGGAGCTGTTTTTT. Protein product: CASSVGPGNTGELFF. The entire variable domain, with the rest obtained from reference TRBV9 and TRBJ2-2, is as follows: DSGVTQTPKHLITATGQRVTLRCSPRSGDLSVYWYQQSLDQGLQFLIQYYNGEERAKGNILERFSAQQFPDLHSELNLSSLELGDSALYFCASSVGPGNTGELFFGEGSRLTVL.